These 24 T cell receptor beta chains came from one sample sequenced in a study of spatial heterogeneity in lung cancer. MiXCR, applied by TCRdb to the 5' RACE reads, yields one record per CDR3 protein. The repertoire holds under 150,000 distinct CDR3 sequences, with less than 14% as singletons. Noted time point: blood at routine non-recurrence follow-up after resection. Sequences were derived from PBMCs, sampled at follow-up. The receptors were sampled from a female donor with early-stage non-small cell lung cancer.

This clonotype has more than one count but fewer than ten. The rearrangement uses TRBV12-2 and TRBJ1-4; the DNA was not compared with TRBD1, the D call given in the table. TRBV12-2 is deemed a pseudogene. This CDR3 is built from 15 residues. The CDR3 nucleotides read TGTGCAAGTCGCTTAGGGGACACAACTAATGAAAAACTGTTTTTT. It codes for CASRLGDTTNEKLFF.

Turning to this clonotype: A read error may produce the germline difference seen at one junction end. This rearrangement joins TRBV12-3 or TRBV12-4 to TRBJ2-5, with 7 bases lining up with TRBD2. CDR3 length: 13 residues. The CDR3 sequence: CASSRDYQATQYF. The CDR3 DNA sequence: TGTGCCAGCAGCCGGGACTACCAAGCGACCCAGTACTTC.

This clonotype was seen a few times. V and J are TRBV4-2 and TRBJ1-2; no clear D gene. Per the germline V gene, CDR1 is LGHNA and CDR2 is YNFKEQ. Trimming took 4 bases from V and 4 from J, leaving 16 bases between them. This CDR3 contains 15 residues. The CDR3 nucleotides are TGTGCCAGCAGCCCAAACCCGACCGAGCCCTATGGCTACACCTTC. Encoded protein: CASSPNPTEPYGYTF.

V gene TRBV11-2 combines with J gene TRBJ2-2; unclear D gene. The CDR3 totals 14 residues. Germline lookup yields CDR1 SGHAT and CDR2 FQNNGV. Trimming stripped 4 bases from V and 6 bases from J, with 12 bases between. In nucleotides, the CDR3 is TGTGCCAGCAGCTGGACGATCGTTTCCGGGGAGCTGTTTTTT. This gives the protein CASSWTIVSGELFF.

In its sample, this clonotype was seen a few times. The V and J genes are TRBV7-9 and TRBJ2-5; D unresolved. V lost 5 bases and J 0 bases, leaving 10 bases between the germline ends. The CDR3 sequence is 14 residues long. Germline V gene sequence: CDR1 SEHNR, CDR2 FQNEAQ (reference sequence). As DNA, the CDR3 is TGTGCCAGCAGCCCCAGCAATTACCAAGAGACCCAGTACTTC. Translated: CASSPSNYQETQYF. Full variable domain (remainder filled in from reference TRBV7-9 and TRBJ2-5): DTGVSQNPRHKITKRGQNVTFRCDPISEHNRLYWYRQTLGQGPEFLTYFQNEAQLEKSRLLSDRFSAERPKGSFSTLEIQRTEQGDSAMYLCASSPSNYQETQYFGPGTRLLVL.

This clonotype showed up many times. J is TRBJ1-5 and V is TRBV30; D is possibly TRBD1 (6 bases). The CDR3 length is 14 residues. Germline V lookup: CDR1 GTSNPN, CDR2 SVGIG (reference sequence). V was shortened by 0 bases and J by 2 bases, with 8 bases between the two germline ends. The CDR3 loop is CAWSVQGGNQPQHF. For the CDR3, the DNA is TGTGCCTGGAGTGTACAGGGAGGCAATCAGCCCCAGCATTTT. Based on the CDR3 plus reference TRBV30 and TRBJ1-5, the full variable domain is SQTIHQWPATLVQPVGSPLSLECTVEGTSNPNLYWYRQAAGRGLQLLFYSVGIGQISSEVPQNLSASRPQDRQFILSSKKLLLSDSGFYLCAWSVQGGNQPQHFGDGTRLSIL.

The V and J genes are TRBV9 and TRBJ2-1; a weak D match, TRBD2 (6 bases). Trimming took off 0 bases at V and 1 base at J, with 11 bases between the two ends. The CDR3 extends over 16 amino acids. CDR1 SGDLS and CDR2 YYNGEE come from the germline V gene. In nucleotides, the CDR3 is TGTGCCAGCAGCGTAGGGTCCCGGGGGTCCTACAATGAGCAGTTCTTC. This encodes CASSVGSRGSYNEQFF.

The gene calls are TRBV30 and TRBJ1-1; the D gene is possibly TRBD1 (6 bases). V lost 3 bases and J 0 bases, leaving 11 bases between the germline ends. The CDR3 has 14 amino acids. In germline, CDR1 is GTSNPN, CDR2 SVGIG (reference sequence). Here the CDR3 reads CAWRVQGMNTEAFF. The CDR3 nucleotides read TGTGCCTGGAGGGTACAGGGTATGAACACTGAAGCTTTCTTT.

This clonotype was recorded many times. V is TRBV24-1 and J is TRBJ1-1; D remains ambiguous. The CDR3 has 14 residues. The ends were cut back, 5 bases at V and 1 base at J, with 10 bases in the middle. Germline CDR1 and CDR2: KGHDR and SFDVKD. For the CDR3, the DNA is TGTGCCACCAGTGGGGTAGTCCCGAACACTGAAGCTTTCTTT. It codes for CATSGVVPNTEAFF.

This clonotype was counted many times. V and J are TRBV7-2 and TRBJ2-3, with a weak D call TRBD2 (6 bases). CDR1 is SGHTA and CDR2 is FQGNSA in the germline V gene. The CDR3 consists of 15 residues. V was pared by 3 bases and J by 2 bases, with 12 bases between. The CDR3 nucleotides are TGTGCCAGCAGCTTGGGAGGACAAACCACAGATACGCAGTATTTT. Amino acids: CASSLGGQTTDTQYF.

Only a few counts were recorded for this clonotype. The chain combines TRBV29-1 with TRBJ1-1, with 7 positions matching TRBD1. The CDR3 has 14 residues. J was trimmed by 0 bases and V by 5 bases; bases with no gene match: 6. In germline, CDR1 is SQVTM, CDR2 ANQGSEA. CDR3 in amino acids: CSVTRDSVNTEAFF. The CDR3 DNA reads TGCAGCGTTACCCGGGACAGTGTGAACACTGAAGCTTTCTTT.

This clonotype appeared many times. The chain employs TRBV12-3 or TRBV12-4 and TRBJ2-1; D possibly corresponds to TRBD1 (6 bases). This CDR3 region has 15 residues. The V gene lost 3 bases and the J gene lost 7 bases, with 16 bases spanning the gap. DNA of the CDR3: TGTGCCAGCAGTTTGGTTTGGACAGTGGGTAATGAGCAGTTCTTC. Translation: CASSLVWTVGNEQFF.

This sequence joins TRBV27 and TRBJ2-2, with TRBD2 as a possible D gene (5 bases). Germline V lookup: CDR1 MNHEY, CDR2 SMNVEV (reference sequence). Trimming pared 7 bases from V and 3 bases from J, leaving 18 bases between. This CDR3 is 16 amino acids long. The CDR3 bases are TGTGCCAGCACCTTCACTGGCAGCGGCTACACCGGGGAGCTGTTTTTT. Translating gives CASTFTGSGYTGELFF.

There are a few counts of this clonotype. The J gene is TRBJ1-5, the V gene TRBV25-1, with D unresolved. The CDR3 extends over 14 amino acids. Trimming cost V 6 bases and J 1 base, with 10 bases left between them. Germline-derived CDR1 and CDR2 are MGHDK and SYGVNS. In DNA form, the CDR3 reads TGTGCCAGCAGCGCCGGAGGGAGCAATCAGCCCCAGCATTTT. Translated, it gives CASSAGGSNQPQHF.

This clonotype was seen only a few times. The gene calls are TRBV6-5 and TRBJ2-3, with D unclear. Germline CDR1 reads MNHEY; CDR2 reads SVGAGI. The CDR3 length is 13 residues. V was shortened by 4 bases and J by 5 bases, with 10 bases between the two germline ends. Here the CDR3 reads CASSFRSKDTQYF. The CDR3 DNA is TGTGCCAGCAGTTTTCGCTCAAAAGATACGCAGTATTTT.

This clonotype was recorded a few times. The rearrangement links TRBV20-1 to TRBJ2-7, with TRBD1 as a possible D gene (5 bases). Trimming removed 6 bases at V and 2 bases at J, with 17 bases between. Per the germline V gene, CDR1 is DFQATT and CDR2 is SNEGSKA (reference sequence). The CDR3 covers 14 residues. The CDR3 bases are TGCAGTGCCACCCCCTTGGGGCACCCCTACGAGCAGTACGTC. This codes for CSATPLGHPYEQYV.

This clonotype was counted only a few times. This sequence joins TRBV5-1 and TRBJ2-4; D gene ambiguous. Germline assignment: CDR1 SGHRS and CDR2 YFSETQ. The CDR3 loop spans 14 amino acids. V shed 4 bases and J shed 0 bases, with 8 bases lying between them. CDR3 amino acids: CASSLEEAKNIQYF. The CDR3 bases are TGCGCCAGCAGCCTAGAGGAAGCCAAAAACATTCAGTACTTC.

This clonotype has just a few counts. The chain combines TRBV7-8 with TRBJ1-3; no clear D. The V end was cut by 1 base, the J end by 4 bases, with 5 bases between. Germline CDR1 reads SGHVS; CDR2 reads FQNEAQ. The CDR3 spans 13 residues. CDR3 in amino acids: CASSLVGGNTIYF. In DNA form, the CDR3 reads TGTGCCAGCAGCTTAGTGGGGGGAAACACCATATATTTT. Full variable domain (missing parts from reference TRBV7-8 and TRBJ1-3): GAGVSQSPRYKVAKRGQDVALRCDPISGHVSLFWYQQALGQGPEFLTYFQNEAQLDKSGLPSDRFFAERPEGSVSTLKIQRTQQEDSAVYLCASSLVGGNTIYFGEGSWLTVV.

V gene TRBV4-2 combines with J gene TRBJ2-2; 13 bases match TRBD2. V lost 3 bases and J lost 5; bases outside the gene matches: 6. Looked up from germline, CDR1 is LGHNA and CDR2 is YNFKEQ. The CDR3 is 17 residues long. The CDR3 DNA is TGTGCCAGCAGCCACGGACTAGCGGGAGACGGGACCGGGGAGCTGTTTTTT. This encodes CASSHGLAGDGTGELFF.

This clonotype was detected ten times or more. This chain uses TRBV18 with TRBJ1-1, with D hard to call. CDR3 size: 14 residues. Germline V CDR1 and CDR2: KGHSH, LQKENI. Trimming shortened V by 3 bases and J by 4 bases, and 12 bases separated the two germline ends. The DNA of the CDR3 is TGTGCCAGCTCACCGGCAAGGCGGGGCACTGAAGCTTTCTTT. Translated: CASSPARRGTEAFF.

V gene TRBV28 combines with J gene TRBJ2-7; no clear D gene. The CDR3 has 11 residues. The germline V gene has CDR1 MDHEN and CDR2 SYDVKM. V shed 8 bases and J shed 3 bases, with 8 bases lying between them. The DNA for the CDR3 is TGTGCCAGCCTTCAAAACTACGAGCAGTACTTC. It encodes CASLQNYEQYF.

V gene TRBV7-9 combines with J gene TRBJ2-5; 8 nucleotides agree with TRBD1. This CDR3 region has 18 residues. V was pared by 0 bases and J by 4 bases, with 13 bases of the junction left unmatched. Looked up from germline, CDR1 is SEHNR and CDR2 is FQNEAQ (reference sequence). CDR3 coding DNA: TGTGCCAGCAGCTTAGCGTTCGACAGGGGAATCTTGGTAGAGACCCAGTACTTC. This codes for CASSLAFDRGILVETQYF.

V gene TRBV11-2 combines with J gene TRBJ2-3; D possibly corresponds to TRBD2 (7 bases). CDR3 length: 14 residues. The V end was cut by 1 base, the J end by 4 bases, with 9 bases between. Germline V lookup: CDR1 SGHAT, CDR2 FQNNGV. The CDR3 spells CASSLGGGSDTQYF. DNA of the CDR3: TGTGCCAGCAGCTTAGGGGGGGGCTCAGATACGCAGTATTTT.

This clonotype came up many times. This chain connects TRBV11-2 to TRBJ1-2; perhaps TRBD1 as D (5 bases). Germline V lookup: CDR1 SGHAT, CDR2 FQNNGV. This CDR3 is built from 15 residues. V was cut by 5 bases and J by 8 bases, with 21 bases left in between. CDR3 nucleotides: TGTGCCAGCAGCCCAAACCCGGGACTAACTCCGGGCTACACCTTC. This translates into CASSPNPGLTPGYTF.